This section outlines one T cell receptor (beta chain) sequence together with its context. Its specificity is unknown. This entry is derived from a study of early T cells in non-severe SARS-CoV-2 infection. Overall study: It was bulk RNA from unsorted whole blood that was sequenced, and the chains were unpaired. Findings of the study overall: CD4 and private specificities were missed by VDJdb matching, which favored anti-spike CD8 responses.

The library protocol tagged individual cDNA molecules with unique molecular identifiers. Via MiXCR, TCRdb re-called the 5' RACE reads, giving one row per CDR3 protein. The sample has some 91,000 distinct CDR3 sequences; around 14% are singletons. Sequences were obtained from whole blood. This receptor was obtained from an adult who was a healthcare worker with PCR-confirmed SARS-CoV-2 infection or an uninfected control (not recorded which).

The CDR3 reads CSVDGGGTDTQYF. DNA of the CDR3: TGCAGCGTTGACGGGGGGGGCACAGATACGCAGTATTTT. This sequence joins TRBV29-1 and TRBJ2-3, with 8 bases matching TRBD2. Per the germline V gene, CDR1 is SQVTM and CDR2 is ANQGSEA. J was trimmed by 1 base and V by 3 bases; bases with no gene match: 0. The CDR3 is made up of 13 amino acids.